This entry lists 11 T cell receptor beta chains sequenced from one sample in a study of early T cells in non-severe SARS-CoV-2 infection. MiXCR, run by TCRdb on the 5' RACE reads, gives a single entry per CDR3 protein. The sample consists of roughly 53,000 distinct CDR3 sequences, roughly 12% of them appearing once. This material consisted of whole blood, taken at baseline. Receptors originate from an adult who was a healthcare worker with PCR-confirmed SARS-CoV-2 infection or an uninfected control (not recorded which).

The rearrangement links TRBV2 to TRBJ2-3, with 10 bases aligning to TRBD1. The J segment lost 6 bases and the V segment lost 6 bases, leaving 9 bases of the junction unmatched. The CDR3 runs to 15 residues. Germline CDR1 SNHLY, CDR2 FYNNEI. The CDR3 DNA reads TGTGCCAGCAGCGGACAGGGGGAGATGAGTGATACGCAGTATTTT. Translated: CASSGQGEMSDTQYF.

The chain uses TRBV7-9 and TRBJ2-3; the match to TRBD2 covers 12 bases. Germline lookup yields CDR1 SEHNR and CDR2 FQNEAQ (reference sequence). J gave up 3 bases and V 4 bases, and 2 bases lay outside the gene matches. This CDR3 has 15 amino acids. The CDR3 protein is CASSSLAGGTDTQYF. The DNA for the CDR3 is TGTGCCAGCAGCTCCCTAGCGGGAGGGACAGATACGCAGTATTTT.

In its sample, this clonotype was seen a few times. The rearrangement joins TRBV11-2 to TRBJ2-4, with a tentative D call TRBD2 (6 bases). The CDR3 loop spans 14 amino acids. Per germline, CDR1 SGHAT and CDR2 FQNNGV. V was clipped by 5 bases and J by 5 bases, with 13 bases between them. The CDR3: CASSVTWEENIQYF. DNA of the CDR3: TGTGCCAGCAGCGTCACATGGGAGGAAAACATTCAGTACTTC. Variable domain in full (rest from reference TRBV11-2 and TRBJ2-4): EAGVAQSPRYKIIEKRQSVAFWCNPISGHATLYWYQQILGQGPKLLIQFQNNGVVDDSQLPKDRFSAERLKGVDSTLKIQPAKLEDSAVYLCASSVTWEENIQYFGAGTRLSVL.

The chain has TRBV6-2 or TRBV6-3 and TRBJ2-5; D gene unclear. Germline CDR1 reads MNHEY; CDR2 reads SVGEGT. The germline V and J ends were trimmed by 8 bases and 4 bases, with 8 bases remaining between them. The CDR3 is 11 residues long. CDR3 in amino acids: CASGQTETQYF. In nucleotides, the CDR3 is TGTGCCAGCGGCCAGACAGAGACCCAGTACTTC.

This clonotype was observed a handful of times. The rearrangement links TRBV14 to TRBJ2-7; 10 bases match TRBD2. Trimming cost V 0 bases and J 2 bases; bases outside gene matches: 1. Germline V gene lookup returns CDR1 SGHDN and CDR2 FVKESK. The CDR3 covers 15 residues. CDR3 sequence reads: CASSQDGTSAYEQYF. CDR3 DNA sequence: TGTGCCAGCAGCCAAGATGGGACTAGCGCCTACGAGCAGTACTTC. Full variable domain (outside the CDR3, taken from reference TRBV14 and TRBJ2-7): EAGVTQFPSHSVIEKGQTVTLRCDPISGHDNLYWYRRVMGKEIKFLLHFVKESKQDESGMPNNRFLAERTGGTYSTLKVQPAELEDSGVYFCASSQDGTSAYEQYFGPGTRLTVT.

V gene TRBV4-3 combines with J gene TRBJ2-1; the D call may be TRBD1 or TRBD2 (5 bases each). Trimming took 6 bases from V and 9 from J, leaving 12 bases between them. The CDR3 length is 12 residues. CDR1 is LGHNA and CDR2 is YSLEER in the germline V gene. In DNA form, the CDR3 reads TGCGCCAGCAGTCGCAGGGCGGGTGAGCAGTTCTTC. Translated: CASSRRAGEQFF.

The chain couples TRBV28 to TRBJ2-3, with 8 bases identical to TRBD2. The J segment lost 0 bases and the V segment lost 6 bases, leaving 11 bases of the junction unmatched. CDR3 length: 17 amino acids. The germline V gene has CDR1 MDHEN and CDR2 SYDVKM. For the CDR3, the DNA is TGTGCCAGCAGACATACTCTAGCGGGTACCAGCACAGATACGCAGTATTTT. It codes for CASRHTLAGTSTDTQYF.

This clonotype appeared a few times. The CDR3 DNA reads TGCGCCAGCAGTCAACCCGGGACTAGCGGAAGCACAGATACGCAGTATTTT. It yields the protein CASSQPGTSGSTDTQYF. This chain links TRBV10-1 with TRBJ2-3; 11 bases are shared with TRBD2. The CDR3 spans 17 residues. With V trimmed by 5 bases and J by 0 bases, 7 bases remained unmatched. The germline V gene encodes CDR1 WNHNN and CDR2 SYGVQD (reference sequence).

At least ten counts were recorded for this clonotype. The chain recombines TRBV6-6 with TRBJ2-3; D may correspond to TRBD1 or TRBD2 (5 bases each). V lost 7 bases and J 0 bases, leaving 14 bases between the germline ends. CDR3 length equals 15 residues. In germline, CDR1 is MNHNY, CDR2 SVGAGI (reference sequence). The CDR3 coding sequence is TGTGCCAGCAATTGGGGGAGATCTAGCACAGATACGCAGTATTTT. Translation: CASNWGRSSTDTQYF.

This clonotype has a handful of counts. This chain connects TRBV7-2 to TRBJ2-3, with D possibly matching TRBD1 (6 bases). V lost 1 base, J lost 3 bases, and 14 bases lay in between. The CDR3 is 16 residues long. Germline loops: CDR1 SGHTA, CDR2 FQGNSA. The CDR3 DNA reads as TGTGCCAGCAGCTTAGTTGGGGGCCTGGCTACAGATACGCAGTATTTT. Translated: CASSLVGGLATDTQYF.

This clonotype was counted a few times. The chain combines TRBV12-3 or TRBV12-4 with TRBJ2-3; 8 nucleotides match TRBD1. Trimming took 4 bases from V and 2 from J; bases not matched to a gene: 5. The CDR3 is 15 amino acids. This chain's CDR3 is CASSSGQGSTDTQYF. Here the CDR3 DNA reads TGTGCCAGCAGTTCTGGACAGGGTTCCACAGATACGCAGTATTTT.